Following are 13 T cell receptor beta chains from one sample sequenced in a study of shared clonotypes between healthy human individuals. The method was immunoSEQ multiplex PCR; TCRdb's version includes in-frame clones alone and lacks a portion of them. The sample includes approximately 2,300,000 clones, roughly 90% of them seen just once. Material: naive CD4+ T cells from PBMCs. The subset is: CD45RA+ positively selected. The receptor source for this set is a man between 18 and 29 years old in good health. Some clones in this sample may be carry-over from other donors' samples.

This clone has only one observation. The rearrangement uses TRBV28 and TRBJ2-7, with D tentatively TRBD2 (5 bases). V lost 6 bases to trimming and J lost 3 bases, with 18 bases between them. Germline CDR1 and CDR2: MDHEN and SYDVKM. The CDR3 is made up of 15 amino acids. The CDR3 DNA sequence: TGTGCCAGCAGCCCGGTTAAGGGAGAGGGCTACGAGCAGTACTTC. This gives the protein CASSPVKGEGYEQYF.

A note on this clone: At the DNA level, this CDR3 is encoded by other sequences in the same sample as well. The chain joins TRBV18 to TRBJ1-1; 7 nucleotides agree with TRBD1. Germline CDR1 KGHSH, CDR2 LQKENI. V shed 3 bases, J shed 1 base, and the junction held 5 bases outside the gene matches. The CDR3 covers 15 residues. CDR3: CASSPLQGKNTEAFF. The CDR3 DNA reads TGTGCCAGCTCACCCCTACAGGGGAAGAACACTGAAGCTTTCTTT.

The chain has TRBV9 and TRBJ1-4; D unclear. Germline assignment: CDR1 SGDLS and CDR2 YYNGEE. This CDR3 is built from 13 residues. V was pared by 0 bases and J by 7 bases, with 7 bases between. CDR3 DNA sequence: TGTGCCAGCAGCGTAGGAGGGATTGAAAAACTGTTTTTT. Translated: CASSVGGIEKLFF.

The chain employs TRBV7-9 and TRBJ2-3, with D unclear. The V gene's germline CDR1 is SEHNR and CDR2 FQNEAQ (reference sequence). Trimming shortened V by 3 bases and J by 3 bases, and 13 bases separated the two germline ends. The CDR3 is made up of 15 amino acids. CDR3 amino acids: CASSFFASMTDTQYF. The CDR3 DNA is TGTGCCAGCAGCTTCTTCGCGAGTATGACAGATACGCAGTATTTT.

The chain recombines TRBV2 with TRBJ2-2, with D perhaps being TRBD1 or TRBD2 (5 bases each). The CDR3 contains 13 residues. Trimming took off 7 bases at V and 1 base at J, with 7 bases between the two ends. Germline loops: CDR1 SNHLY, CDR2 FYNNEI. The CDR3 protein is CASTGQNTGELFF. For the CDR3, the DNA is TGTGCCAGCACGGGGCAGAACACCGGGGAGCTGTTTTTT.

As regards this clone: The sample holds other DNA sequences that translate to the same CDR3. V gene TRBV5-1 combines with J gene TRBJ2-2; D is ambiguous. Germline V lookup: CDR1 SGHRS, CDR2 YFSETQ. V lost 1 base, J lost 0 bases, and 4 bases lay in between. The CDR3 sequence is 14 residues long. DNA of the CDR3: TGCGCCAGCAGCTTGTTGGCGAACACCGGGGAGCTGTTTTTT. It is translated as CASSLLANTGELFF.

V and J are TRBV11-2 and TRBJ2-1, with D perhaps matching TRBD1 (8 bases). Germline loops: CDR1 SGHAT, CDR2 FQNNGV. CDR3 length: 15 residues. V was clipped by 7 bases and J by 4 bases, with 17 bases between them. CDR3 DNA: TGTGCCAGCACCGCAAACAGGGGGGGATACAATGAGCAGTTCTTC. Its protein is CASTANRGGYNEQFF.

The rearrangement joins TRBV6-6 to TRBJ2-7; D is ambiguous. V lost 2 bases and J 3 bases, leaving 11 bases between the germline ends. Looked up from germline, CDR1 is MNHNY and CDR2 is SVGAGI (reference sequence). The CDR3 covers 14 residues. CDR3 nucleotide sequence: TGTGCCAGCAGTTACGAAGGGCAACGCTACGAGCAGTACTTC. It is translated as CASSYEGQRYEQYF.

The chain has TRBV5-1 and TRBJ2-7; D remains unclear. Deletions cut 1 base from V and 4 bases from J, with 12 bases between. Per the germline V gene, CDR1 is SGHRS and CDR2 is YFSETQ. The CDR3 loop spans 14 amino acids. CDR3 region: CASSLKAGDYEQYF. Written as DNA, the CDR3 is TGCGCCAGCAGCTTGAAGGCCGGAGATTACGAGCAGTACTTC. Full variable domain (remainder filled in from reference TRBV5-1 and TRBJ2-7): KAGVTQTPRYLIKTRGQQVTLSCSPISGHRSVSWYQQTPGQGLQFLFEYFSETQRNKGNFPGRFSGRQFSNSRSEMNVSTLELGDSALYLCASSLKAGDYEQYFGPGTRLTVT.

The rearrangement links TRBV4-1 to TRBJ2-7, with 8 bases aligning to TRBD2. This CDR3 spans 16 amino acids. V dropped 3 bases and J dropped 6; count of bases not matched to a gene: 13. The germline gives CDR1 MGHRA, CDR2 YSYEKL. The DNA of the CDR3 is TGCGCCAGCAGCCAGGGTAGGACTAGCCCCCCTCTCGAGCAGTACTTC. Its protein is CASSQGRTSPPLEQYF.

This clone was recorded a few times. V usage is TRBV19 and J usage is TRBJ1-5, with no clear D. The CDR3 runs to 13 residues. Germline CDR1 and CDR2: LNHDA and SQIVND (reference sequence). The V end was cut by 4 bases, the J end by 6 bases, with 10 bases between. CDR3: CASSNQEGQPQHF. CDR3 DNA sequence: TGTGCCAGTAGTAATCAGGAGGGTCAGCCCCAGCATTTT.

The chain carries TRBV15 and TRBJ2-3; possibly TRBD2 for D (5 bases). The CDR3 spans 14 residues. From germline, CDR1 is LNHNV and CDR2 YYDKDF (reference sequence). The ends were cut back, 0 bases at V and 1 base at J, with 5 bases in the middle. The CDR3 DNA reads TGTGCCACCAGCAGAGAGGAGGGCACAGATACGCAGTATTTT. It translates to CATSREEGTDTQYF.

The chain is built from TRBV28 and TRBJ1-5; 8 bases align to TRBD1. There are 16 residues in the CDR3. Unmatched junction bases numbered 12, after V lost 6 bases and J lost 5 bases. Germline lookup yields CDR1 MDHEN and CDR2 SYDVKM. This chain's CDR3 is CASRNSGTGRDQPQHF. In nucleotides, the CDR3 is TGTGCCAGCAGAAACTCCGGGACAGGAAGAGATCAGCCCCAGCATTTT. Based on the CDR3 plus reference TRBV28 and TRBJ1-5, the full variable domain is DVKVTQSSRYLVKRTGEKVFLECVQDMDHENMFWYRQDPGLGLRLIYFSYDVKMKEKGDIPEGYSVSREKKERFSLILESASTNQTSMYLCASRNSGTGRDQPQHFGDGTRLSIL.